This T cell receptor (beta chain) was found in a study of CD8 T cells in Susac syndrome. The table lists this clonotype with a count of one. V lost 2 bases and J 1 base, leaving 15 bases between the germline ends. The CDR3 covers 17 residues. Reverse transcription of about 0.45 to 1 ug RNA was performed with random hexamers. TCRdb called the immunoSEQ multiplex PCR reads again in MiXCR, with one record for every CDR3 protein. The sample contains 250,000 to 300,000 distinct CDR3 sequences, about 91% of which appear only once. The authors carried out high-throughput sequencing of TCR beta. They applied it to CD8+ and CD4+ T cells obtained from blood.

What was sequenced was CD8+ T cells from PBMCs. This sequence originates from a human donor with multiple sclerosis. The chain employs TRBV23-1 and TRBJ1-5; no firm D call. TRBV23-1 is assigned to the ORF class and has an uncertain function. Written as DNA, the CDR3 is TGCGCCAGCAGTCAAGGGTCCCCAAGGAGGAGCAATCAGCCCCAGCATTTT. Translated: CASSQGSPRRSNQPQHF.